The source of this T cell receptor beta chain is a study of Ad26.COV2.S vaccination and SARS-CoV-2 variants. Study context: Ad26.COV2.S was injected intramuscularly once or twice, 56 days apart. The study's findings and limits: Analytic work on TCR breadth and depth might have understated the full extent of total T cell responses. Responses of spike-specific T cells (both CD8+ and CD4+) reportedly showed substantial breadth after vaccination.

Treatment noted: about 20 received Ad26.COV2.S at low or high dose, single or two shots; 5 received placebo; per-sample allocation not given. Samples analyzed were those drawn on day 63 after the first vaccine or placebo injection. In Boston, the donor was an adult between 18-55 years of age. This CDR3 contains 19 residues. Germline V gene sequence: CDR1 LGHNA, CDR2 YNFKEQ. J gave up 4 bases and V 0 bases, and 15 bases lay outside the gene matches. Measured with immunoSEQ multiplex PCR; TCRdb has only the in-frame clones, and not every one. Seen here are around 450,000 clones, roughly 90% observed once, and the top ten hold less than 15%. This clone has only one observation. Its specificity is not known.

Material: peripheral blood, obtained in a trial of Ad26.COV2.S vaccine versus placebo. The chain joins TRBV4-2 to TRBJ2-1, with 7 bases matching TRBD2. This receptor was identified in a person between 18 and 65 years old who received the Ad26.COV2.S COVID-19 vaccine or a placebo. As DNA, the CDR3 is TGTGCCAGCAGCCAAGATCCCCTCCCGCTAGCGGATATATACAATGAGCAGTTCTTC. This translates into CASSQDPLPLADIYNEQFF.